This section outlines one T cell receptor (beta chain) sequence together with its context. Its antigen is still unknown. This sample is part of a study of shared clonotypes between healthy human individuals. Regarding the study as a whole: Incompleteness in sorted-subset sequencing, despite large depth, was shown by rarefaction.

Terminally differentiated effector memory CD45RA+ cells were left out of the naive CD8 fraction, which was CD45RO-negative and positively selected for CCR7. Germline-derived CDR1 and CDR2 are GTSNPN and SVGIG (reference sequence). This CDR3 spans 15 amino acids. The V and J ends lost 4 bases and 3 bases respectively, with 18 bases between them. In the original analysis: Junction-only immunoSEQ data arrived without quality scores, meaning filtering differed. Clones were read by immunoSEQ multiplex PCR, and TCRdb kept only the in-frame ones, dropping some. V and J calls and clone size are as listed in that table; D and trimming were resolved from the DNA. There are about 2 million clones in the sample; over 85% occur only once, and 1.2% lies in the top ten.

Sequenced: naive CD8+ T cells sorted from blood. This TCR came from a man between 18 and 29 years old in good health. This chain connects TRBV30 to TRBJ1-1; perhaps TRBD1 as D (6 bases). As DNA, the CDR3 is TGTGCCTGGACGAGAAGGGGGTTGGGGTACACTGAAGCTTTCTTT. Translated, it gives CAWTRRGLGYTEAFF.